The clone carrying this TCR beta chain has a handful of counts. Its antigen is undetermined. The V gene's germline CDR1 is LNHDA and CDR2 SQIVND (reference sequence). V lost 4 bases and J 11 bases, leaving 16 bases between the germline ends. The CDR3 length is 13 residues. This sample was taken from a study of cytomegalovirus exposure and HLA in healthy donors. Regarding the study as a whole: Later, TCR association rates were found to vary by HLA locus, highest for DRB1 and lowest for HLA-C.

The PCR ran on 60 Vbeta and 13 Jbeta primers. Clones were read by immunoSEQ multiplex PCR, and TCRdb kept only the in-frame ones, dropping some. Of some 180,000 clones in the sample, 9.5% were seen once. The sequencing input was PBMCs. This chain uses TRBV19 with TRBJ2-3; D is undetermined. The sequence came from a woman aged 25 to 39 in good health and CMV-seropositive. In DNA form, the CDR3 reads TGTGCCAGTAGTACACGACTCGACTTGGAGCAGTATTTT. Protein sequence: CASSTRLDLEQYF.